These 27 T cell receptor beta chains came from one sample sequenced in a study of response to subunit inactivated influenza vaccine. TCRdb independently ran MiXCR on the RT-PCR reads; one entry per CDR3 protein. Altogether approximately 520,000 distinct CDR3 sequences are present, approximately 15% being singletons, with the ten largest covering about 3%. This sample comprised CD4+ T cells sorted from PBMCs, obtained around 25 months after vaccination. The receptor set was obtained from a man aged 50-75 years who received an inactivated influenza vaccine.

Only a few counts were recorded for this clonotype. The chain employs TRBV29-1 and TRBJ2-7; either TRBD1 or TRBD2 may supply D (5 bases each). Trimming left V 8 bases short and J 6 bases short, with 17 bases between. Germline lookup yields CDR1 SQVTM and CDR2 ANQGSEA. The CDR3 covers 12 residues. The chain's CDR3 is CSTRGPGVEQYF. CDR3 nucleotide sequence: TGCAGCACCCGGGGCCCTGGGGTCGAGCAGTACTTC.

This chain links TRBV6-1 with TRBJ1-5; D not certain. The V gene lost 5 bases and the J gene lost 4 bases, with 15 bases spanning the gap. The CDR3 is 15 residues long. CDR1 and CDR2 (germline): MNHNS, SASEGT. CDR3 DNA: TGTGCCAGCAGTATTGGCGGATCTACAAATCAGCCCCAGCATTTT. Translation: CASSIGGSTNQPQHF.

This clonotype appeared a few times. The gene calls are TRBV28 and TRBJ1-2; the D gene is possibly TRBD1 (5 bases). The length of the CDR3 is 14 residues. Germline V gene data show CDR1 as MDHEN and CDR2 as SYDVKM. Between the trimmed V and J ends, which lost 2 bases and 6 bases, there was a span of 13 bases. The CDR3 sequence is CASSLGGLGNGYTF. Written as DNA, the CDR3 is TGTGCCAGCAGTTTAGGGGGACTCGGAAATGGCTACACCTTC.

This clonotype appeared a few times. This sequence joins TRBV4-1 and TRBJ1-2; the D gene is possibly TRBD1 (6 bases). This CDR3 spans 13 amino acids. V was pared by 4 bases and J by 5 bases, with 11 bases between. Per the germline V gene, CDR1 is MGHRA and CDR2 is YSYEKL. CDR3 sequence (DNA): TGCGCCAGCAGCCGTGACAGGCAGTATGGCTACACCTTC. This codes for CASSRDRQYGYTF.

A few counts support this clonotype. The chain employs TRBV12-3 or TRBV12-4 and TRBJ2-4; D could derive from TRBD1 or TRBD2 (5 bases each). The CDR3 has 12 residues. V lost 6 bases and J lost 7, with 10 bases in between. The CDR3 is CASRGESNIQYF. CDR3 nucleotides: TGTGCCAGCAGGGGGGAATCGAACATTCAGTACTTC.

This clonotype was picked up many times. The chain joins TRBV20-1 to TRBJ2-3, with 9 bases lining up with TRBD1. Germline trimming cut 6 bases from V and 3 bases from J; bases unmatched to any gene: 1. CDR1 and CDR2 (germline): DFQATT, SNEGSKA (reference sequence). The CDR3 runs to 12 residues. CDR3: CSAGQGTDTQYF. The CDR3 nucleotides are TGCAGTGCCGGACAGGGGACAGATACGCAGTATTTT.

The chain employs TRBV20-1 and TRBJ2-1; tentatively, D is TRBD2 (5 bases). Trimming cost V 5 bases and J 9 bases, with 14 bases left between them. The germline V gene has CDR1 DFQATT and CDR2 SNEGSKA (reference sequence). CDR3 length: 12 residues. For the CDR3, the DNA is TGCAGTGCTCCTCATGGGAGTGTTGAGCAGTTCTTC. Amino acids: CSAPHGSVEQFF.

This clonotype appeared a single time. CDR3 bases: TGCAGTGCCCCAGCGAGTAGCGGGACAGATACGCAGTATTTT. Its protein is CSAPASSGTDTQYF. J is TRBJ2-3 and V is TRBV20-1, with 7 bases lining up with TRBD2. J was trimmed by 3 bases and V by 6 bases; bases with no gene match: 9. Germline CDR1 is DFQATT and CDR2 is SNEGSKA (reference sequence). The CDR3 spans 14 residues.

This clonotype was seen only a few times. The chain couples TRBV20-1 to TRBJ1-6; TRBD1 is a possible D gene (5 bases). Germline CDR1 DFQATT, CDR2 SNEGSKA (reference sequence). The V end was cut by 2 bases, the J end by 10 bases, with 12 bases between. There are 13 residues in the CDR3. CDR3 amino acids: CSARQPGGSPLHF. The CDR3 DNA reads TGCAGTGCTAGACAGCCGGGGGGATCACCCCTCCACTTT.

This chain joins TRBV3-1 and TRBJ2-5, with D unclear. Germline CDR1 LGHDT, CDR2 YNNKEL (reference sequence). CDR3 length equals 12 residues. V lost 2 bases, J lost 4 bases, and 5 bases lay in between. CDR3 sequence: CASSQFGETQYF. In DNA, the CDR3 is TGTGCCAGCAGCCAATTTGGAGAGACCCAGTACTTC.

The chain is built from TRBV10-3 and TRBJ1-6; D remains unclear. V shed 3 bases and J shed 10 bases, with 13 bases lying between them. This CDR3 has 14 residues. Germline values: CDR1 ENHRY, CDR2 SYGVKD. The CDR3 DNA follows: TGTGCCATCAGTGACGTAGTCGGACTATCACCCCTCCACTTT. It encodes CAISDVVGLSPLHF.

CDR3 nucleotides: TGTGCCAGCAGCTTTCGTGGACTGACTATGAATGAGCAGTTCTTC. It yields the protein CASSFRGLTMNEQFF. The chain links TRBV5-6 to TRBJ2-1; the D gene is possibly TRBD2 (5 bases). The CDR3 is 15 residues long. The germline V and J ends were trimmed by 2 bases and 7 bases, with 16 bases remaining between them. CDR1 SGHDT and CDR2 YYEEEE come from the germline V gene.

The rearrangement links TRBV7-6 to TRBJ2-1, with unresolved D. Germline V gene lookup returns CDR1 SGHVS and CDR2 FNYEAQ. The CDR3 spans 15 residues. Trimming took 2 bases from V and 0 from J, leaving 8 bases between them. The CDR3 reads CASSLNQDSYNEQFF. In DNA, the CDR3 is TGTGCCAGCAGCTTAAACCAGGACTCCTACAATGAGCAGTTCTTC.

CDR3 residues: CASSYQGNTGELFF. CDR3 coding DNA: TGTGCCAGCAGTTACCAAGGGAATACCGGGGAGCTGTTTTTT. The chain links TRBV6-5 to TRBJ2-2; D gene unclear. Trimming shortened V by 2 bases and J by 5 bases, and 9 bases separated the two germline ends. The CDR3 is 14 amino acids. Germline lookup yields CDR1 MNHEY and CDR2 SVGAGI.

The table lists this clonotype with a few counts. The V gene is TRBV12-3 or TRBV12-4, the J gene TRBJ2-2, with unresolved D. Trimming shortened V by 6 bases and J by 6 bases, and 14 bases separated the two germline ends. The CDR3 has 14 amino acids. CDR3 amino acids: CASSPRLEAGELFF. CDR3 DNA sequence: TGTGCCAGCAGCCCTCGATTAGAGGCCGGGGAGCTGTTTTTT.

In its sample, this clonotype was seen a few times. The CDR3 coding sequence is TGCAGTGCTAGAGACACAGGGCAGGGGAATCAGCCCCAGCATTTT. It yields the protein CSARDTGQGNQPQHF. The J gene is TRBJ1-5, the V gene TRBV20-1, with D perhaps matching TRBD1 (6 bases). The V gene lost 0 bases and the J gene lost 4 bases, with 13 bases spanning the gap. Looked up from germline, CDR1 is DFQATT and CDR2 is SNEGSKA (reference sequence). The CDR3 totals 15 residues.

This chain links TRBV20-1 with TRBJ2-3; TRBD2 agrees at 7 bases. Germline V lookup: CDR1 DFQATT, CDR2 SNEGSKA (reference sequence). V gave up 8 bases and J gave up 1 base; unmatched junction bases: 3. This CDR3 contains 12 residues. For the CDR3, the DNA is TGCAGTCGGGGGGAGCGCACAGATACGCAGTATTTT. Protein sequence: CSRGERTDTQYF.

The DNA for the CDR3 is TGTGCCAGCAGCAGGGACAGCTGGAACACTGAAGCTTTCTTT. Its translation: CASSRDSWNTEAFF. The chain combines TRBV7-2 with TRBJ1-1; 7 nucleotides match TRBD1. The junction had 4 bases not matched to a gene; V was cut back by 5 bases and J by 1 base. The germline V gene has CDR1 SGHTA and CDR2 FQGNSA. The CDR3 covers 14 residues.

V gene TRBV7-2 combines with J gene TRBJ2-1, with 8 bases identical to TRBD1. The V segment lost 7 bases and the J segment 0 bases; nucleotides outside the gene matches: 5. This CDR3 has 15 amino acids. CDR1 and CDR2 (germline): SGHTA, FQGNSA. In nucleotides, the CDR3 is TGTGCCAGCACTCGGACAGGGAGCTCCTACAATGAGCAGTTCTTC. It translates to CASTRTGSSYNEQFF.

The CDR3 spells CASSESWGIGIDTQYF. CDR3 nucleotide sequence: TGCGCCAGCAGTGAGTCCTGGGGAATCGGTATCGATACGCAGTATTTT. The chain carries TRBV10-1 and TRBJ2-3; D unresolved. The CDR3 extends over 16 amino acids. Germline loops: CDR1 WNHNN, CDR2 SYGVQD (reference sequence). Trimming removed 0 bases at V and 6 bases at J, with 16 bases between.

The table lists this clonotype with a few counts. This sequence joins TRBV3-1 and TRBJ1-2; 8 nucleotides agree with TRBD1. V was clipped by 1 base and J by 2 bases; unmatched bases: 9. The CDR3 length is 17 residues. Germline V gene lookup returns CDR1 LGHDT and CDR2 YNNKEL (reference sequence). CDR3 bases: TGTGCCAGCAGCCAAGGGGACGGACAGGGTGTGAACTATGGCTACACCTTC. Amino acid sequence: CASSQGDGQGVNYGYTF.

This clonotype came up many times. The rearrangement joins TRBV7-2 to TRBJ2-3; D uncertain. The germline gives CDR1 SGHTA, CDR2 FQGNSA. This CDR3 contains 14 residues. Trimming took 3 bases from V and 2 from J, leaving 9 bases between them. The CDR3: CASSFKRSTDTQYF. Written as DNA, the CDR3 is TGTGCCAGCAGCTTTAAACGCTCCACAGATACGCAGTATTTT. The full variable domain, completed using reference TRBV7-2 and TRBJ2-3, is GAGVSQSPSNKVTEKGKDVELRCDPISGHTALYWYRQSLGQGLEFLIYFQGNSAPDKSGLPSDRFSAERTGGSVSTLTIQRTQQEDSAVYLCASSFKRSTDTQYFGPGTRLTVL.

This clonotype came up once. V gene TRBV29-1 combines with J gene TRBJ2-7; 13 bases align to TRBD2. Germline CDR1 SQVTM, CDR2 ANQGSEA. This CDR3 is 19 amino acids long. V trimming: 7 bases; J trimming: 6 bases; junction bases outside the gene matches: 24. CDR3 in DNA: TGCAGCGCCAAAGGGGGGACTAGCGGGGCGGCGGCGATTTCGTCCGAGCAGTACTTC. This sequence encodes CSAKGGTSGAAAISSEQYF.

The rearrangement joins TRBV12-3 or TRBV12-4 to TRBJ1-3; 8 positions match TRBD1. This CDR3 contains 18 residues. The junction had 18 bases not matched to a gene; V was cut back by 7 bases and J by 4 bases. The CDR3 protein is CASTELAGGVSFGNTIYF. The CDR3, as DNA: TGTGCCAGCACAGAGCTGGCAGGGGGCGTTAGTTTCGGAAACACCATATATTTT.

Only a few counts were recorded for this clonotype. V gene TRBV2 combines with J gene TRBJ2-7; TRBD2 matches at 10 bases. Germline values: CDR1 SNHLY, CDR2 FYNNEI. The CDR3 consists of 14 residues. The junction had 9 bases not matched to a gene; V was cut back by 6 bases and J by 7 bases. The CDR3 sequence: CASRVAGGPGEQYF. CDR3 in DNA: TGTGCCAGCAGAGTAGCGGGAGGCCCAGGGGAGCAGTACTTC.

The gene calls are TRBV5-1 and TRBJ2-3, with 8 bases lining up with TRBD2. V lost 4 bases to trimming and J lost 4 bases; unmatched junction nucleotides: 5. The germline CDR1 and CDR2 sequences are SGHRS and YFSETQ. The CDR3 loop spans 14 amino acids. CDR3 residues: CASSLSGSADTQYF. CDR3 bases: TGCGCCAGCAGCCTAAGCGGGAGCGCAGATACGCAGTATTTT.

This clonotype was observed a handful of times. Here the CDR3 reads CSLGQGSNTEAFF. CDR3 nucleotide sequence: TGCAGTCTAGGCCAGGGGTCGAACACTGAAGCTTTCTTT. This sequence joins TRBV20-1 and TRBJ1-1, with D possibly matching TRBD1 (6 bases). The V end lost 8 bases, the J end lost 1 base, and 14 bases lay between the germline ends. CDR1 and CDR2 (germline): DFQATT, SNEGSKA (reference sequence). There are 13 residues in the CDR3.